This T cell receptor (beta chain) was sequenced during a study of regulatory T cells in long-lasting Graves disease. Study background: Graves' cases, newly diagnosed, had used antithyroid drugs under 3 months.

Library construction for TCR beta used iRepertoire HTBI primers and Arm-PCR of CDR3 regions. TCRdb re-derived calls from the multiplex PCR reads in MiXCR, one entry per CDR3 protein. The sample includes roughly 560,000 distinct CDR3 sequences, around 12% of them seen just once. This clonotype was detected a few times. The CDR3 does not close with the conserved phenylalanine or tryptophan, likely indicating a read error. Time point noted: newly diagnosed GD, antithyroid drugs for less than 3 months. Scientists built the TCR library using RNA that was extracted from PBMCs. Trimming left V 3 bases short and J 2 bases short, with 19 bases between. Per the germline V gene, CDR1 is KGHSH and CDR2 is LQKENI. The CDR3 totals 17 residues. This sample was also put to use in a study of T cells in Graves' hyperthyroidism and ophthalmopathy. That study reports: The diagnostic basis comprised clinical symptoms, serum thyroxine and TRAb, thyroid ultrasound and orbital computed tomography.

The clonotype originates from a woman in her 30s with Graves disease. The rearrangement joins TRBV18 to TRBJ1-2; D may be TRBD1 (5 bases). The input for sequencing was peripheral blood mononuclear cells (PBMCs), taken at new diagnosis, from a patient treated with antithyroid drugs. The CDR3 coding sequence is TGTGCCAGCTCACCTTTGGGACGGACCCTACTCAACTATGGCTACACCCTC. Translated, it gives CASSPLGRTLLNYGYTL.